These T cell receptor beta chains were read from a single sample in a study of CD8+CD57+ T cells in acquired aplastic anemia. TCRdb used MiXCR to reprocess the reads, holding one entry per CDR3 protein. The table records 210,000 or so distinct CDR3 sequences, about half of them present only once. The sequenced material came from sorted CD4+, CD8+, or CD8+CD57+ T cells (not recorded which) from PBMCs. All receptors come from a human donor with aplastic anemia. Both conserved end residues are trimmed from each CDR3. Each record gives: V gene, CDR3 length, clone size, J gene, CDR3 protein. Some rows have no size entry. The others give once, few or many, or a class for an expanded clone.

TRBV7-3,11,many,TRBJ2-3,ASSSADGGTQY
TRBV7-8,15,-,TRBJ1-4,ASSLRLVGEYNEKLF
TRBV5-4,14,-,TRBJ1-2,ASSFLNPGQNYGYT
TRBV7-9,12,many,TRBJ1-6,ASRGGTDNSPLH
TRBV7-8,14,many,TRBJ2-1,ASSPRDRAFYNEQF
TRBV2,10,many,TRBJ2-2,ASTGVAGELF
TRBV7-2,13,few,TRBJ2-7,ASSATPERGYEQY
TRBV25-1,11,many,TRBJ1-1,ASSEGENTEAF
TRBV5-1,10,many,TRBJ2-7,ASSLEGDEQY
TRBV20-1,12,once,TRBJ2-1,SATDRGSYNEQF
TRBV29-1,12,many,TRBJ1-1,SVEGERGGTEAF
TRBV5-1,12,many,TRBJ1-5,ASSVGGTGQPQH
TRBV25-1,15,many,TRBJ2-3,ASSDPRTGPSTDTQY
TRBV7-9,12,-,TRBJ1-4,ASSLSEVNEKLF
TRBV2,11,-,TRBJ1-1,ASHQAANTEAF
TRBV29-1,11,few,TRBJ2-1,SRTHGQGHEQF
TRBV9,14,-,TRBJ2-5,ASSVADDRAIETQY
TRBV5-1,11,many,TRBJ2-1,ASNFDRDNEQF
TRBV7-9,11,-,TRBJ2-7,ASSLRETYEQY
TRBV6-1,13,many,TRBJ1-5,ASSGETAWNQPQH
TRBV18,11,few,TRBJ1-6,ASSLTSLGDMS
TRBV19,15,-,TRBJ2-5,ASSIRLGQGAGETQY
TRBV5-1,6,few,TRBJ2-2,ASSRTG
TRBV9,12,many,TRBJ1-2,ASREPGRAWGYT
TRBV13,11,many,TRBJ1-2,ASSLNRAGGYT
TRBV29-1,12,few,TRBJ1-5,SVEGGGEGQPQH
TRBV10-1,11,many,TRBJ2-5,ASSKDSAGTQY
TRBV29-1,9,-,TRBJ2-7,NVGGTYEQY
TRBV12-3/TRBV12-4,13,-,TRBJ2-5,ASSPWTGAEETQY
TRBV5-1,13,many,TRBJ2-2,ASSLDPPGTGELF
TRBV7-9,12,-,TRBJ2-7,ASSAGQGPYEQY
TRBV7-2,11,many,TRBJ2-5,ASSFWTGETQY
TRBV19,14,many,TRBJ1-1,ASRPFDRGRNSEAF
TRBV20-1,14,many,TRBJ2-2,SASPRGGLNTGELF
TRBV6-1,13,many,TRBJ2-7,ASSVPAGGPGEQY
TRBV7-8,13,many,TRBJ2-3,ASRLGRVRTDTQY
TRBV5-5,13,many,TRBJ1-2,ASSFSVFANYGYT
TRBV19,13,many,TRBJ2-1,ASTPAGGHHNEQF
TRBV6-1,14,few,TRBJ1-1,ASSKLGTGGITEAF
TRBV12-3/TRBV12-4,7,few,TRBJ2-5,ASSLGQY
TRBV15,13,-,TRBJ1-6,ATSREGGYNSPLH
TRBV4-2,14,-,TRBJ1-1,ASSQEWRGRGTEAF